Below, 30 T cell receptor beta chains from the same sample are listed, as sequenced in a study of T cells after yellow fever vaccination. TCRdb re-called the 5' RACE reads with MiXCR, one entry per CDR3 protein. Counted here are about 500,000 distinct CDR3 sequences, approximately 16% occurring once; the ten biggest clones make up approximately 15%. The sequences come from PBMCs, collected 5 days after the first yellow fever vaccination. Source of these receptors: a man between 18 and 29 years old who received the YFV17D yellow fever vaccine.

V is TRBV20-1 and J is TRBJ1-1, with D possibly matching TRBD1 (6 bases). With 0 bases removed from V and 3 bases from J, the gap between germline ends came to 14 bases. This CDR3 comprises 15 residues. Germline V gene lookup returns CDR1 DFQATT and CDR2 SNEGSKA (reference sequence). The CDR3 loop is CSARDPKGGDTEAFF. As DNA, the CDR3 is TGCAGTGCTAGAGATCCCAAGGGGGGGGACACTGAAGCTTTCTTT.

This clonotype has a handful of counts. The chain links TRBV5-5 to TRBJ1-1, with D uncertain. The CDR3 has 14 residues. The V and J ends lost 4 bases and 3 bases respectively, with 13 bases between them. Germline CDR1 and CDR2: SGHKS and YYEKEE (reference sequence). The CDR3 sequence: CASSLDPRDTEAFF. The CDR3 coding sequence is TGTGCCAGCAGCCTGGACCCGCGGGACACTGAAGCTTTCTTT.

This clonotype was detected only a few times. The CDR3 protein is CAWKTDRGAQYF. The CDR3 nucleotides read TGTGCCTGGAAAACCGACAGGGGGGCCCAGTACTTC. V gene TRBV30 combines with J gene TRBJ2-5; TRBD1 matches at 9 bases. This CDR3 has 12 amino acids. In germline, CDR1 is GTSNPN, CDR2 SVGIG (reference sequence). V was clipped by 4 bases and J by 9 bases; unmatched bases: 6.

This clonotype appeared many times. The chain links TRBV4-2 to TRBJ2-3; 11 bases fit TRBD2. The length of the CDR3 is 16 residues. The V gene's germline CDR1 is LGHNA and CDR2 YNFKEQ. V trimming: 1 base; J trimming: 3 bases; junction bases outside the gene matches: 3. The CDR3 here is CASSQGVAGGTDTQYF. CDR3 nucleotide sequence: TGTGCCAGCAGCCAAGGCGTAGCGGGGGGGACAGATACGCAGTATTTT.

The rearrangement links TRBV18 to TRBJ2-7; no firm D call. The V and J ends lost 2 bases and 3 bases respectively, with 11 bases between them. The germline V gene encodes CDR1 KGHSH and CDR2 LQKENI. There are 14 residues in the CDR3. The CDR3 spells CASSPRNSYYEQYV. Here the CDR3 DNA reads TGTGCCAGCTCACCAAGGAACAGTTACTACGAGCAGTACGTC.

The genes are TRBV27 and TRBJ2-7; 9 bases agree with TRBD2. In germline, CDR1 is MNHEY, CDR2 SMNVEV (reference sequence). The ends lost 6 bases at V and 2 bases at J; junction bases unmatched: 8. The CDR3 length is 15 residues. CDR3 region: CASRGGLAPPYEQYF. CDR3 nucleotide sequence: TGTGCCAGCAGGGGAGGACTAGCGCCTCCCTACGAGCAGTACTTC.

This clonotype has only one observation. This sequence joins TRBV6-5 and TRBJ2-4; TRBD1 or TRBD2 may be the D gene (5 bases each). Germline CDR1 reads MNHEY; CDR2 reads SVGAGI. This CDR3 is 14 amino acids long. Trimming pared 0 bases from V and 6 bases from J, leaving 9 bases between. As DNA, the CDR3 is TGTGCCAGCAGTTACTCCGGGGCAGGAAACATTCAGTACTTC. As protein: CASSYSGAGNIQYF.

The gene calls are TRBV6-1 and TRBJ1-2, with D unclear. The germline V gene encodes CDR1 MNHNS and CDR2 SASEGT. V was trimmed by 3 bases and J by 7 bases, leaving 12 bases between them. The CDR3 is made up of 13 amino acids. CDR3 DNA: TGTGCCAGCAGTGACCTCGGAGGGCCTGGCTACACCTTC. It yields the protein CASSDLGGPGYTF.

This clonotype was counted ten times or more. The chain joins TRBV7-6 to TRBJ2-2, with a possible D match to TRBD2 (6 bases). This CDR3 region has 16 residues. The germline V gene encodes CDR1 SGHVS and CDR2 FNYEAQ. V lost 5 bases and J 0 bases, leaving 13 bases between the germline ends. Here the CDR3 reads CASSTTGLTNTGELFF. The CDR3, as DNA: TGTGCCAGCAGCACGACGGGACTCACGAACACCGGGGAGCTGTTTTTT.

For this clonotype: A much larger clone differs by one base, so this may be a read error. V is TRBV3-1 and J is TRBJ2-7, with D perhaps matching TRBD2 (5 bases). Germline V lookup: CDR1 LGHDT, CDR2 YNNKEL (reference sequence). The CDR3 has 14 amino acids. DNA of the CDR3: TGTGCCAGCAGCCCAAACACTAGGTCCTACGAGCCGTACTTC. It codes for CASSPNTRSYEPYF.

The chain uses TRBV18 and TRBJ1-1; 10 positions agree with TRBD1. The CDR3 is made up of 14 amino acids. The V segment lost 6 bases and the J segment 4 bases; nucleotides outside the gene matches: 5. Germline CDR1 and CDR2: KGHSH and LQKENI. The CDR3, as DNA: TGTGCCAGCTCCGAGGGACAGGGGCTCACTGAAGCTTTCTTT. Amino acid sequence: CASSEGQGLTEAFF.

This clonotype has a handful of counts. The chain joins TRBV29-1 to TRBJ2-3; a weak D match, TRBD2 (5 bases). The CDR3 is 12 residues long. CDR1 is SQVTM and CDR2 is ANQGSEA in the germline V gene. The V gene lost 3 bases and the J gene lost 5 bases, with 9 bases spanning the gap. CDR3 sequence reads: CSVEVGIDTQYF. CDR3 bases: TGCAGCGTTGAGGTCGGGATAGATACGCAGTATTTT.

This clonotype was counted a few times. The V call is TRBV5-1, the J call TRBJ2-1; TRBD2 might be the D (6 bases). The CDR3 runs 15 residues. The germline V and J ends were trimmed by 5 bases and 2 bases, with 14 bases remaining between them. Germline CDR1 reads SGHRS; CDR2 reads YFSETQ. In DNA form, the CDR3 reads TGCGCCAGCAGGACCGACGGGGGACCCTACAATGAGCAGTTCTTC. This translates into CASRTDGGPYNEQFF.

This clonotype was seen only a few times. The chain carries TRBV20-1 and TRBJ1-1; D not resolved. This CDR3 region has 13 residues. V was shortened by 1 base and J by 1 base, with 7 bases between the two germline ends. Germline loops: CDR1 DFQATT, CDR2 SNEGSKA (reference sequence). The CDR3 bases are TGCAGTGCTAGAGTTGACAAGAACACTGAAGCTTTCTTT. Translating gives CSARVDKNTEAFF.

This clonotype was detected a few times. CDR3 sequence (DNA): TGTGCCAGCAGTTTACGGGACCATCGGCAGGGAGAGCGGGCTTTCTTT. Its protein product is CASSLRDHRQGERAFF. The V gene is TRBV12-3 or TRBV12-4, the J gene TRBJ1-1; D is perhaps TRBD1 (5 bases). CDR3 size: 16 residues. Trimming took 2 bases from V and 11 from J, leaving 24 bases between them.

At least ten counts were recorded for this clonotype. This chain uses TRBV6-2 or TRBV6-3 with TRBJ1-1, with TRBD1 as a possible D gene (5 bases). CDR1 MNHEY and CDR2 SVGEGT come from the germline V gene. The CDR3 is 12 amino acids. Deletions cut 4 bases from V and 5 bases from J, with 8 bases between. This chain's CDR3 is CASSFRVTEAFF. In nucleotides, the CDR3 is TGTGCCAGCAGTTTCAGGGTTACTGAAGCTTTCTTT.

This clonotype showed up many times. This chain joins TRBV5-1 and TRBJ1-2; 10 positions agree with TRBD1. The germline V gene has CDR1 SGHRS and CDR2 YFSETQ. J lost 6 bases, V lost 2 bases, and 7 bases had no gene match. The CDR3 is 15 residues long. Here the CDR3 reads CASSFGQGERDGYTF. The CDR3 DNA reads TGCGCCAGCAGCTTCGGACAGGGGGAAAGGGATGGCTACACCTTC.

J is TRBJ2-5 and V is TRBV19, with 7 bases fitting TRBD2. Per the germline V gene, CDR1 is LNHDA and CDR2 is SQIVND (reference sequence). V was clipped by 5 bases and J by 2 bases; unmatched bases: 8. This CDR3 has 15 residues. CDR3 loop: CASSYNAGVQETQYF. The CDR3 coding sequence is TGTGCCAGTAGTTACAACGCGGGGGTACAAGAGACCCAGTACTTC. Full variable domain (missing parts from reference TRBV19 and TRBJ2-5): DGGITQSPKYLFRKEGQNVTLSCEQNLNHDAMYWYRQDPGQGLRLIYYSQIVNDFQKGDIAEGYSVSREKKESFPLTVTSAQKNPTAFYLCASSYNAGVQETQYFGPGTRLLVL.

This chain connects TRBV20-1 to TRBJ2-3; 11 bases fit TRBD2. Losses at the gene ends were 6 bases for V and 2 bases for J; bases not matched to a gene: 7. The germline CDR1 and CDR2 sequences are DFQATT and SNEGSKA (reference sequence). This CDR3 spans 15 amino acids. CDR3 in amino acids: CSAILAGEFTDTQYF. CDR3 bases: TGCAGTGCGATACTAGCGGGGGAATTCACAGATACGCAGTATTTT.

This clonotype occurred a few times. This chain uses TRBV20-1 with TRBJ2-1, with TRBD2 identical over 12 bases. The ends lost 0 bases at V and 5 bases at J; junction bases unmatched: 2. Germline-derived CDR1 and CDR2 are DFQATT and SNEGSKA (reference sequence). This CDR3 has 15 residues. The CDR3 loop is CSARDLAGGNNEQFF. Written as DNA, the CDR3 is TGCAGTGCTAGAGATCTAGCGGGGGGGAACAATGAGCAGTTCTTC.

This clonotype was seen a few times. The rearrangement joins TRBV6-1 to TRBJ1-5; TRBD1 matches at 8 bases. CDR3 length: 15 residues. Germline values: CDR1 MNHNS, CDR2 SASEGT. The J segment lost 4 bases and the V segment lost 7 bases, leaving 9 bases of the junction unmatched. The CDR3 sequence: CASNNNRGVNQPQHF. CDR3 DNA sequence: TGTGCCAGCAATAATAACAGGGGGGTGAATCAGCCCCAGCATTTT.

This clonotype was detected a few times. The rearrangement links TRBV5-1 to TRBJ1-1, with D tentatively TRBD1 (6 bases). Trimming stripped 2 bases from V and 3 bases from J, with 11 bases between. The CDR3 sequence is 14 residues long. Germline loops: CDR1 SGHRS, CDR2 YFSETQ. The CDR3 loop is CASSLLGAHTEAFF. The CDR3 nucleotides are TGCGCCAGCAGCTTACTGGGGGCACACACTGAAGCTTTCTTT.

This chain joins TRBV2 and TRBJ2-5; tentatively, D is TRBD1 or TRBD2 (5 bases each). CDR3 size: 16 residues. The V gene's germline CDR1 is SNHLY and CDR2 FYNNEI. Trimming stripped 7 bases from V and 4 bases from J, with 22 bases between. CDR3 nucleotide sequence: TGTGCCAGCAAACTATATCCCGGGACCCGGGTAGAGACCCAGTACTTC. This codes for CASKLYPGTRVETQYF.

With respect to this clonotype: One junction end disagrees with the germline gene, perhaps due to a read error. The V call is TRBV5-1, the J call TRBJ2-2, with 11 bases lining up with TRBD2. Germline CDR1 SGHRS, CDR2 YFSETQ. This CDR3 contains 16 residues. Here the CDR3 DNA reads TGCTCCAGCAGCCATACCGGGACTAGCGGAAACATGGAGCTGTTTTTT. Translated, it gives CSSSHTGTSGNMELFF.

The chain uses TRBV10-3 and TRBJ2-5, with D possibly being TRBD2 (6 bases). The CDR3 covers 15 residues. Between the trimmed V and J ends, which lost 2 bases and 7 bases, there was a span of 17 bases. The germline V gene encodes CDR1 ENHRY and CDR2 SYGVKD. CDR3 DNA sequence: TGTGCCATCAGTGAGCCGGGCGAGCGGGCAATGACCCAGTACTTC. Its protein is CAISEPGERAMTQYF.

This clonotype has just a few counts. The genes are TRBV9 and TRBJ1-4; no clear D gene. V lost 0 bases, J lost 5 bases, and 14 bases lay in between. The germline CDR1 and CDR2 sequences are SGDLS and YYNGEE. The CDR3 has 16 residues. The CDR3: CASSVAAGRENEKLFF. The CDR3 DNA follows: TGTGCCAGCAGCGTAGCCGCCGGGAGGGAGAATGAAAAACTGTTTTTT.

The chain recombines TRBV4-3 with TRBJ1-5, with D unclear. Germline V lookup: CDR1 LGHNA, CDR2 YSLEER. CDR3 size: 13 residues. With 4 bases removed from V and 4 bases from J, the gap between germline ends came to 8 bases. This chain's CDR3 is CASSPVGNQPQHF. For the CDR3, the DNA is TGCGCCAGCAGCCCTGTAGGGAATCAGCCCCAGCATTTT.

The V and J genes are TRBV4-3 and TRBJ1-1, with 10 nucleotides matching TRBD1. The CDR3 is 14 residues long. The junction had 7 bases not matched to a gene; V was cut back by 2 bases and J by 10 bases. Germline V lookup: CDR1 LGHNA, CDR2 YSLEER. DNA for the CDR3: TGCGCCAGCAGCCAATCGACAGGGGGCGGTTCAGCTTTCTTT. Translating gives CASSQSTGGGSAFF.

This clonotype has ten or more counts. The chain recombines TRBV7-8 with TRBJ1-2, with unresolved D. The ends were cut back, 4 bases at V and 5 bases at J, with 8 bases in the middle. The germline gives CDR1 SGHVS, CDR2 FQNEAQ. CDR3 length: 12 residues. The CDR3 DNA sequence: TGTGCCAGCAGCTCCTTGGGGTATGGCTACACCTTC. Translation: CASSSLGYGYTF.

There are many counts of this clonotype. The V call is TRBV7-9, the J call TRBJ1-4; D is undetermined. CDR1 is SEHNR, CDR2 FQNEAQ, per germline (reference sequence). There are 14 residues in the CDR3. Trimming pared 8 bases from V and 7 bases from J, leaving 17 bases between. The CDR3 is CASAKWEEREKLFF. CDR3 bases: TGTGCCAGCGCGAAATGGGAGGAGCGTGAAAAACTGTTTTTT.